This entry lists 14 T cell receptor beta chains sequenced from one sample in a study of T-cell memory formation after mild COVID-19. Each CDR3 protein gets one entry after TCRdb re-called the 5' RACE reads with MiXCR. There are 200,000 to 300,000 distinct CDR3 sequences in the sample; over 9% occur only once, and around 20% lies in the top ten. Input material: PBMCs or a T cell subset sorted from them (not recorded which). Receptors were obtained from a man between 18 and 35 years old who had mild COVID-19 (a few samples of this study predate the infection). Cell type and time point are not known.

This clonotype has at least ten counts. The rearrangement uses TRBV6-5 and TRBJ1-1; D unresolved. CDR1 is MNHEY, CDR2 SVGAGI, per germline. This CDR3 region has 17 residues. The germline V and J ends were trimmed by 2 bases and 1 base, with 17 bases remaining between them. For the CDR3, the DNA is TGTGCCAGCAGTTACAAACCCCCCTCTCACGGGAACACTGAAGCTTTCTTT. Amino acid sequence: CASSYKPPSHGNTEAFF.

The V call is TRBV20-1, the J call TRBJ1-2; unclear D gene. CDR3 length: 12 amino acids. V was shortened by 6 bases and J by 2 bases, with 10 bases between the two germline ends. From germline, CDR1 is DFQATT and CDR2 SNEGSKA (reference sequence). The CDR3 loop is CSAPTENYGYTF. The CDR3 DNA sequence: TGCAGTGCACCTACAGAGAACTATGGCTACACCTTC.

This clonotype was seen more than once but under ten times. This sequence joins TRBV30 and TRBJ2-7; TRBD1 might be the D (5 bases). The CDR3 loop spans 14 amino acids. V dropped 3 bases and J dropped 1 base, with 13 bases sitting between them. Looked up from germline, CDR1 is GTSNPN and CDR2 is SVGIG (reference sequence). The CDR3 bases are TGTGCCTGGAGGACGGATGGGGCGTCCTACGAGCAGTACTTC. This translates into CAWRTDGASYEQYF.

This clonotype has more than one count but fewer than ten. The rearrangement joins TRBV10-3 to TRBJ2-3; 12 bases match TRBD2. The V gene's germline CDR1 is ENHRY and CDR2 SYGVKD. There are 18 residues in the CDR3. V was pared by 5 bases and J by 0 bases, with 9 bases of the junction left unmatched. In nucleotides, the CDR3 is TGTGCCATCAGTCGGACTAGCGGGGCCACCTTCAGCACAGATACGCAGTATTTT. As protein: CAISRTSGATFSTDTQYF.

V and J are TRBV6-1 and TRBJ2-5; TRBD1 is a possible D gene (6 bases). V lost 6 bases to trimming and J lost 4 bases, with 18 bases between them. Germline CDR1 reads MNHNS; CDR2 reads SASEGT. The CDR3 has 15 residues. CDR3 sequence reads: CASSPTGGGPETQYF. The CDR3 nucleotides read TGTGCCAGCAGCCCGACAGGAGGTGGACCAGAGACCCAGTACTTC.

This clonotype has at least ten counts. The V gene is TRBV27, the J gene TRBJ1-1; TRBD1 matches at 7 bases. Germline values: CDR1 MNHEY, CDR2 SMNVEV (reference sequence). This CDR3 spans 15 amino acids. V lost 1 base and J lost 5; bases outside the gene matches: 7. The CDR3 nucleotides are TGTGCCAGCAGTTTATTTACAGGGGTGGAAACTGAAGCTTTCTTT. It is translated as CASSLFTGVETEAFF.

This chain uses TRBV29-1 with TRBJ1-2; D is undetermined. Germline values: CDR1 SQVTM, CDR2 ANQGSEA. The CDR3 contains 11 residues. CDR3 nucleotides: TGCACCGTAGAGGGTAACTATGGCTACACCTTC. This gives the protein CTVEGNYGYTF. The whole variable domain, filled in from reference TRBV29-1 and TRBJ1-2, reads SAVISQKPSRDICQRGTSLTIQCQVDSQVTMMFWYRQQPGQSLTLIATANQGSEATYESGFVIDKFPISRPNLTFSTLTVSNMSPEDSSIYLCTVEGNYGYTFGSGTRLTVV.

This clonotype showed up many times. This rearrangement joins TRBV29-1 to TRBJ2-7; 10 bases are shared with TRBD1. The CDR3 length is 13 residues. The germline CDR1 and CDR2 sequences are SQVTM and ANQGSEA. The V segment lost 6 bases and the J segment 7 bases; nucleotides outside the gene matches: 9. The CDR3 reads CSVGQGILREQYF. The CDR3 nucleotides are TGCAGCGTGGGACAGGGGATCTTACGAGAGCAGTACTTC.

This clonotype was picked up a small number of times. The rearrangement uses TRBV5-5 and TRBJ2-5, with D possibly being TRBD1 or TRBD2 (6 bases each). The germline V gene has CDR1 SGHKS and CDR2 YYEKEE (reference sequence). The CDR3 extends over 15 amino acids. V lost 4 bases to trimming and J lost 10 bases, with 23 bases between them. The CDR3 protein is CASSTTGLGGVDQYF. DNA of the CDR3: TGTGCCAGCAGCACAACAGGGTTGGGGGGAGTTGACCAGTACTTC.

For the CDR3, the DNA is TGTGCCAGCAGCCCGAGCGCAGGTCTGAAGACCCAGTACTTC. Translation: CASSPSAGLKTQYF. The chain combines TRBV3-1 with TRBJ2-5; no firm D call. The germline CDR1 and CDR2 sequences are LGHDT and YNNKEL (reference sequence). V lost 4 bases and J lost 6, with 15 bases in between. CDR3 length: 14 amino acids.

This rearrangement joins TRBV29-1 to TRBJ1-2; 7 bases map to TRBD1. Germline CDR1 SQVTM, CDR2 ANQGSEA. V shed 3 bases, J shed 8 bases, and the junction held 12 bases outside the gene matches. CDR3 size: 14 residues. This chain's CDR3 is CSVEARQGPRGYTF. The CDR3, as DNA: TGCAGCGTTGAGGCAAGACAGGGCCCGAGGGGCTACACCTTC.

This clonotype was detected a few times. The chain carries TRBV20-1 and TRBJ2-7, with D possibly matching TRBD2 (5 bases). The length of the CDR3 is 11 residues. The ends were cut back, 5 bases at V and 7 bases at J, with 12 bases in the middle. CDR1 is DFQATT, CDR2 SNEGSKA, per germline (reference sequence). CDR3 amino acids: CSAWAGVEQYF. The DNA of the CDR3 is TGCAGTGCTTGGGCGGGTGTTGAGCAGTACTTC.

This clonotype appeared many times. The V call is TRBV5-1, the J call TRBJ2-1, with D possibly being TRBD1 (6 bases). Trimming removed 9 bases from V and 7 bases from J, with 17 bases in between. The germline V gene has CDR1 SGHRS and CDR2 YFSETQ. The CDR3 length is 13 residues. The CDR3 is CATQATGGNEQFF. CDR3 sequence (DNA): TGCGCCACCCAAGCGACAGGTGGGAATGAGCAGTTCTTC.

This clonotype has just a few counts. At one end the junction does not follow the germline gene, possibly because of a read error. This chain connects TRBV7-9 to TRBJ2-2, with D possibly matching TRBD2 (5 bases). CDR3 length: 14 amino acids. CDR1 and CDR2 from the germline V gene are SEHNR and FQNEAQ (reference sequence). The chain's CDR3 is CASSLAQSGGELFF. CDR3 DNA sequence: TGTGCCAGCAGCCTAGCTCAATCGGGCGGGGAGCTGTTTTTT.